The rows below give T cell receptor beta chains drawn from one sample of a study of cytomegalovirus exposure and HLA in healthy donors. Assay: immunoSEQ multiplex PCR; the TCRdb copy retains only in-frame clones and omits some. The sample includes some 150,000 clones, roughly 80% of them seen just once. The sequenced sample was PBMCs. The origin of the receptors is a man aged 35-49 years in good health and CMV-seropositive. Each CDR3 is given with its conserved first and last residue. A D gene is named only where the DNA matches it firmly. Only part of the rows carry a size: once, few, many, or a class if the clone is expanded.

TRBJ2-7 | . | TRBV2 | TRBD1 | TGTGCCAGCAGGTTCAACAGGGGAATCTACGAGCAGTACTTC | CASRFNRGIYEQYF
TRBJ1-2 | . | TRBV30 | . | TGTGCCTGGAGAAAGGAGACGAACTATGGCTACACCTTC | CAWRKETNYGYTF
TRBJ2-1 | . | TRBV6-5 | . | TGTGCCAGCAGGAGGCAGGGGAACAATGAGCAGTTCTTC | CASRRQGNNEQFF
TRBJ2-2 | . | TRBV5-1 | TRBD1 | TGCGCCAGCAGGTCCGGGACAGGGGGCAGAGGCGGGGAGCTGTTTTTT | CASRSGTGGRGGELFF
TRBJ1-1 | . | TRBV18 | . | TGTGCCAGCTCACCACGCGTTTCGAACACTGAAGCTTTCTTT | CASSPRVSNTEAFF
TRBJ2-7 | few | TRBV19 | TRBD2 | TGTGCCAGTAGTTTCACTAGCGGCACCTACGAGCAGTACTTC | CASSFTSGTYEQYF
TRBJ1-2 | . | TRBV6-6 | . | TGTGCCAGCAGTTATTTCGGGCCTTGGGGGGGCGGCTACACCTTC | CASSYFGPWGGGYTF
TRBJ1-1 | once | TRBV4-1 | . | TGCGCCAGCAGCCAAGGGTTTGGACCGAGGGCGACTGAAGCTTTCTTT | CASSQGFGPRATEAFF
TRBJ2-7 | . | TRBV9 | TRBD2 | TGTGCCAGCAGCGTAGGAGTTAGCGGGGAATACGAGCAGTACTTC | CASSVGVSGEYEQYF
TRBJ1-4 | . | TRBV7-9 | . | TGTGCCAGCAGCTTAATCGGACAGACGGGTGAAAAACTGTTTTTT | CASSLIGQTGEKLFF
TRBJ2-3 | . | TRBV5-1 | . | TGCGCCAGCAGCTTGAAGAGGGCGGCAGATACGCAGTATTTT | CASSLKRAADTQYF
TRBJ1-2 | . | TRBV30 | . | TGTGCCTGGAGTGTCCTCTATGGCTACACCTTC | CAWSVLYGYTF
TRBJ2-5 | . | TRBV6-1 | TRBD1 | TGTGCCAGTAGGGACAGGGGGCGAGAGACCCAGTACTTC | CASRDRGRETQYF
TRBJ1-2 | . | TRBV6-1 | TRBD1 | TGTGCCAGCAGTGCCGATCAGGGGGCGCGGGGCTACACCTTC | CASSADQGARGYTF
TRBJ2-1 | . | TRBV6-5 | TRBD1 | TGTGCCAGCAGTTACTCCGGGGACAGGGCGTTCGGGCAGTTCTTC | CASSYSGDRAFGQFF
TRBJ2-3 | . | TRBV9 | . | TGTGCCAGCAGCGCCCAACTAGGAAACACAGATACGCAGTATTTT | CASSAQLGNTDTQYF